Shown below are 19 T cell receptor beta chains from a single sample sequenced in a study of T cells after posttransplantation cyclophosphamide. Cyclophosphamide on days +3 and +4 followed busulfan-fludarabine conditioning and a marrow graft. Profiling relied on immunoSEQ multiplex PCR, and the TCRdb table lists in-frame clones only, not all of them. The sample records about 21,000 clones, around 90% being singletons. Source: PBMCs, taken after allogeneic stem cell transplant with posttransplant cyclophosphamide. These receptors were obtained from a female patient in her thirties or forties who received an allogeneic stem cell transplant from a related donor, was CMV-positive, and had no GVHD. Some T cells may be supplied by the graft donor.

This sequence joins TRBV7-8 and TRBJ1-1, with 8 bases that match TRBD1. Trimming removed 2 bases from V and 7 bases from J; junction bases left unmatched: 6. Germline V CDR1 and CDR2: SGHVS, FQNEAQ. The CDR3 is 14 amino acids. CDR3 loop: CASSLRQGQIEAFF. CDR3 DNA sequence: TGTGCCAGCAGCTTAAGACAGGGGCAGATTGAAGCTTTCTTT. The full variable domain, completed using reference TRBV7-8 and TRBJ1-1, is GAGVSQSPRYKVAKRGQDVALRCDPISGHVSLFWYQQALGQGPEFLTYFQNEAQLDKSGLPSDRFFAERPEGSVSTLKIQRTQQEDSAVYLCASSLRQGQIEAFFGQGTRLTVV.

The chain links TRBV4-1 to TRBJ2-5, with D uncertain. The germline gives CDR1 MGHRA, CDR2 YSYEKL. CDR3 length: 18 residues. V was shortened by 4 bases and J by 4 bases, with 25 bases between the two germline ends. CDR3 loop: CASSLLQPGGLSGETQYF. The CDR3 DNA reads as TGCGCCAGCAGCCTACTCCAACCGGGTGGCCTTTCTGGAGAGACCCAGTACTTC.

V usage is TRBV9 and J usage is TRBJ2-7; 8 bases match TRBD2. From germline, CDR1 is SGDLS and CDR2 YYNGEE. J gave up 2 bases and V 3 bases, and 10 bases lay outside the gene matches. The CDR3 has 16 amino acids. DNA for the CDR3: TGTGCCAGCAGCGATTCCAGCGGGAGACCAACCTACGAGCAGTACTTC. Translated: CASSDSSGRPTYEQYF. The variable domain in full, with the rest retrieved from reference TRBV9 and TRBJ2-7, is DSGVTQTPKHLITATGQRVTLRCSPRSGDLSVYWYQQSLDQGLQFLIQYYNGEERAKGNILERFSAQQFPDLHSELNLSSLELGDSALYFCASSDSSGRPTYEQYFGPGTRLTVT.

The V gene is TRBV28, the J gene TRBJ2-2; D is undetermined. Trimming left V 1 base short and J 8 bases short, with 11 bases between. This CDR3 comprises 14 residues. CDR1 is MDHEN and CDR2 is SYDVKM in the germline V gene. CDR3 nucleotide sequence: TGTGCCAGCAGTTTATTACTCCCCGTGGGGGAGCTGTTTTTT. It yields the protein CASSLLLPVGELFF.

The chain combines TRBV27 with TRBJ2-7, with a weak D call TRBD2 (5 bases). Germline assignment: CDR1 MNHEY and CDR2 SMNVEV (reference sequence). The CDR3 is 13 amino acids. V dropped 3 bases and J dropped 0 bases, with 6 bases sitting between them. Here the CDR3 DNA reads TGTGCCAGCAGTTTGCGGGCCTCCTACGAGCAGTACTTC. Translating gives CASSLRASYEQYF.

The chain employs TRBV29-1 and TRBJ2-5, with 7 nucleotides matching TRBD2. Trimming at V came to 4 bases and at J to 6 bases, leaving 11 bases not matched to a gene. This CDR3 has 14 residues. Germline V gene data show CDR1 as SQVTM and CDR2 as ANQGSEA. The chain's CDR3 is CSVGESGGGKTQYF. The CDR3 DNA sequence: TGCAGCGTTGGCGAGTCGGGAGGCGGTAAGACCCAGTACTTC. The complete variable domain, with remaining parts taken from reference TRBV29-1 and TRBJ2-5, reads SAVISQKPSRDICQRGTSLTIQCQVDSQVTMMFWYRQQPGQSLTLIATANQGSEATYESGFVIDKFPISRPNLTFSTLTVSNMSPEDSSIYLCSVGESGGGKTQYFGPGTRLLVL.

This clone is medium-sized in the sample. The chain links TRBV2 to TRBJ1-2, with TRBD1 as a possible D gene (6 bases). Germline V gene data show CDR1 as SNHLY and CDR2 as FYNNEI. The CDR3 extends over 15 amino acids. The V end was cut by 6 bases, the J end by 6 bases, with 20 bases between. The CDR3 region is CASSGGAGVLHGYTF. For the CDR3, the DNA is TGTGCCAGCAGCGGGGGGGCAGGGGTCTTACATGGCTACACCTTC.

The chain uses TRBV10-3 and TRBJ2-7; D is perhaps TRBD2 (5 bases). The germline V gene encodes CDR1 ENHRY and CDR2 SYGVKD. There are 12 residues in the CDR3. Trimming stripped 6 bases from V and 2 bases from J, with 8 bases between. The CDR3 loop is CAISGGAYEQYF. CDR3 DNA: TGTGCCATCAGCGGAGGCGCCTACGAGCAGTACTTC.

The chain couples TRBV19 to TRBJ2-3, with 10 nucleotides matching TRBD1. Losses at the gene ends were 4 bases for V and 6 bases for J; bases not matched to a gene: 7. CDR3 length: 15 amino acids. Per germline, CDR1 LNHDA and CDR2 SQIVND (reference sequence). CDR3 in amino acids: CASSTGTGDRDTQYF. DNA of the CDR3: TGTGCCAGTAGTACCGGGACAGGGGATAGGGATACGCAGTATTTT.

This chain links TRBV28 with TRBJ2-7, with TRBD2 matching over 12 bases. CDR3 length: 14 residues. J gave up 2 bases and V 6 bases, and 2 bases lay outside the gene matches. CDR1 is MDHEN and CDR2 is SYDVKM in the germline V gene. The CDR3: CASRRLAGAYEQYF. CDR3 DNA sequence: TGTGCCAGCAGGCGACTAGCGGGGGCCTACGAGCAGTACTTC.

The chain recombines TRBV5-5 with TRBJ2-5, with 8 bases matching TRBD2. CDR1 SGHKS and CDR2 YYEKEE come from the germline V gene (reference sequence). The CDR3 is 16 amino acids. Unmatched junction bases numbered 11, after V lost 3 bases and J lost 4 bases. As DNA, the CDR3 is TGTGCCAGCAGCTGGGGGACTAGTTGGGGCGGAGAGACCCAGTACTTC. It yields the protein CASSWGTSWGGETQYF.

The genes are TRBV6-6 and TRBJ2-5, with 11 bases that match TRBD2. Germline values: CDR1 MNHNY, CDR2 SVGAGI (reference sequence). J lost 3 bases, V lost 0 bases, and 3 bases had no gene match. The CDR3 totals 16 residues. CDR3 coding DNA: TGTGCCAGCAGTTACTCGGTTAGCGGGAGGGAAGAGACCCAGTACTTC. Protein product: CASSYSVSGREETQYF.

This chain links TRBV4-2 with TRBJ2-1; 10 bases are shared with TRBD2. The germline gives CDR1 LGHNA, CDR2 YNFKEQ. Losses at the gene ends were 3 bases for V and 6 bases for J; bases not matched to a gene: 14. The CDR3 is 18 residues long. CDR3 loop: CASSQKQGGVAGGNEQFF. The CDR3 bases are TGTGCCAGCAGCCAGAAACAAGGGGGAGTAGCGGGAGGCAATGAGCAGTTCTTC.

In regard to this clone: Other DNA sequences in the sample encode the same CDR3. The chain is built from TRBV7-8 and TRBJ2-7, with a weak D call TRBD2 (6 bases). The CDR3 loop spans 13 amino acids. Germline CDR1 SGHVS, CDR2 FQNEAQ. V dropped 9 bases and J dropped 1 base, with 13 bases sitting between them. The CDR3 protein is CASTKLASYEQYF. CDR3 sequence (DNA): TGTGCCAGTACCAAGCTAGCGTCCTACGAGCAGTACTTC.

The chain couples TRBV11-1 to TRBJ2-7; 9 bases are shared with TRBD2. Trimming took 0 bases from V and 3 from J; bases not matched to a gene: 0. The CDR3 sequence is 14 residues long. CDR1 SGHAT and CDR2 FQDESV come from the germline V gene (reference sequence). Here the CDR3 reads CASSLASGSYEQYF. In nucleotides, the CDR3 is TGTGCCAGCAGCTTAGCTAGCGGGAGCTACGAGCAGTACTTC.

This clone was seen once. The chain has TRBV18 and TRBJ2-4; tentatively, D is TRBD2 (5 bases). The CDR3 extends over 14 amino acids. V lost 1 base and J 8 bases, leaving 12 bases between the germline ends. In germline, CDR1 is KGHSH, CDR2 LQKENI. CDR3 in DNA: TGTGCCAGCTCACCACAGCAGGAGGTTGACATTCAGTACTTC. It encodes CASSPQQEVDIQYF.

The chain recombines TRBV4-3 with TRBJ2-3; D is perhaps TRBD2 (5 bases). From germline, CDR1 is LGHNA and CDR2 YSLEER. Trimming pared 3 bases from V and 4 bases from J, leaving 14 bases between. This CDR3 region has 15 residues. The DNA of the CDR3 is TGCGCCAGCAGCCATCAAGCTTCTAGCTCAGATACGCAGTATTTT. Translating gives CASSHQASSSDTQYF.

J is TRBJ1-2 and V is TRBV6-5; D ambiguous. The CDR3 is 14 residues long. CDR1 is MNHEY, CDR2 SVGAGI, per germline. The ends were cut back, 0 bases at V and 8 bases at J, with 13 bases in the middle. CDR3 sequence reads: CASSYSRSVGGYTF. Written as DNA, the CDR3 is TGTGCCAGCAGTTACTCGAGGTCTGTCGGCGGCTACACCTTC.

CDR3 loop: CASSLGGRGGTDTQYF. The CDR3 DNA is TGTGCCAGCAGTTTAGGGGGACGCGGGGGCACAGATACGCAGTATTTT. This sequence joins TRBV28 and TRBJ2-3; tentative D call: TRBD2 (6 bases). Germline lookup yields CDR1 MDHEN and CDR2 SYDVKM. V dropped 2 bases and J dropped 1 base, with 13 bases sitting between them. The CDR3 length is 16 residues.